This T cell receptor (beta chain) is from a study of blood T cell repertoires in COVID-19 (dated by TCRdb to the early 2020s). General notes on the study: The collaborator samples originated in the United States, Italy and Spain and spanned the acute and convalescent phases of COVID-19. The material from the prospective study consisted of cDNA or gDNA derived from T cells, B-cell-depleted T cells, or PBMCs. Deeply sampled blood TCRbeta repertoires from subjects exposed to, actively infected with, or recovered from COVID-19 were included in the dataset. A freely available public database, intended as a resource for researchers studying the immune response to SARS-CoV-2, is where the repertoires were released. Samples came from the ongoing ImmuneRACE study (first 160 participants) plus 1,254 subjects from 6 global collaborators. Nearly every sample came with metadata listing a de-identified subject ID, COVID-19 status, age in years and sex. HLA class I and class II types, where available, came from metadata supplied by the sample provider rather than from assay-based typing. Beyond this particular receptor, the publication reports: The amount of clinical and demographic metadata varied by source and participant and was provided uncurated.

Remarks on this clone: What this receptor recognizes is not known. Base qualities are not recorded, but no much larger clone differs from it by a single base.

TCRbeta CDR3 regions were amplified from genomic DNA by means of the immunoSEQ Assay, a bias-controlled multiplex PCR. The published analysis was carried out like this. The number of nucleated cells in each sample was estimated by amplification of reference gene primers within the assay. To quantify the absolute abundance of each unique TCRbeta CDR3 rearrangement, sequence reads were collapsed and filtered. For each sample, productive Simpson clonality was calculated by taking the square root of Simpson's diversity index across productive rearrangements. Not all clones reach the TCRdb copy of this immuneACCESS table, which keeps in-frame sequences only. Checked studies attribute under half of the gap to unresolved V genes and leave the rest unexplained. The DNA gave D and trimming, while V, J and clone size come from that table. The sample includes approximately 480,000 clones, with nearly 90% observed a single time. The ten largest account for about 1% of the sample.

At one collaborating source in Seattle, patients were enrolled during active infection and were followed longitudinally through the course of disease. Whole blood was collected in K2EDTA tubes by collaborating institutions according to the institutions' own protocols. Collaborator samples were shipped for TCRbeta analysis as frozen whole blood, isolated PBMCs, or DNA extracted from either sample type. Sequencing was carried out using peripheral blood. This clonotype was obtained from a man between 18 and 35 years old with COVID-19, enrolled during active disease.

The CDR3 in this case is CASKSRASYEQYF. The nucleotides are TGTGCCAGTAAATCGAGGGCGTCCTACGAGCAGTACTTC. This receptor chain uses TRBV7-8 and TRBJ2-7; TRBD2 is a possible D gene, resting on 5 matching bases. The junction carries 13 bases between V and J, which are trimmed by 9 bases and 1 base respectively. Looking up the germline V gene yields CDR1 SGHVS and CDR2 FQNEAQ. Including the terminal cysteine and phenylalanine, the CDR3 comprises 13 residues. Here the CDR3 DNA is all that survives: 39 bases in frame from base 1. Joined to the reference TRBV7-8 and TRBJ2-7 proteins, this CDR3 gives the full variable domain: GAGVSQSPRYKVAKRGQDVALRCDPISGHVSLFWYQQALGQGPEFLTYFQNEAQLDKSGLPSDRFFAERPEGSVSTLKIQRTQQEDSAVYLCASKSRASYEQYFGPGTRLTVT.